The clone carrying this TCR beta chain has ten or more counts. Antigen specificity is unknown. This sample is drawn from a study of prognosis after radiotherapy for stage I lung cancer. Study at large: Delivery of radiotherapy was by SBRT in 3 to 5 fractions at a biologically effective dose of at least 100 Gy. The study, taken as a whole, reports: The median unique TCR clone count dropped from approximately 10,000 to 7,000 after stereotactic body radiation therapy. Frequencies of TRBV and TRBJ gene use reportedly varied by whether patients had metastases. Diminished Shannon entropy following stereotactic body radiation therapy characterized patients who developed distant metastases.

Genomic DNA was subjected to two-round multiplex PCR for amplification of TCR beta CDR3. First-round PCR amplification was performed with primers specific to each TRBV and TRBJ gene. TCRdb used MiXCR to reprocess the multiplex PCR reads, holding one entry per CDR3 protein. The sample has 20,000 to 25,000 distinct CDR3 sequences, under 45% seen once; the top ten hold 25% to 35%. This TCR was recovered from a donor over 45 with non-small cell lung cancer. The specimen comprised PBMCs, sampled before or after stereotactic body radiation therapy (not recorded which).

For the CDR3, the DNA is TGTGCCAGCAGCTTCGAAAAGACAGGAGTAATCTATGGCTACACCTTC. This gives the protein CASSFEKTGVIYGYTF. The chain combines TRBV5-6 with TRBJ1-2; tentative D call: TRBD1 (6 bases). CDR3 length: 16 residues. Germline V CDR1 and CDR2: SGHDT, YYEEEE. The V end was cut by 2 bases, the J end by 4 bases, with 18 bases between.